Listed below are T cell receptor beta chains from one sample, sequenced in a study of OX40 agonist ivuxolimab in advanced cancers. Profiled with immunoSEQ multiplex PCR; TCRdb holds only in-frame clones, not every one. Counted here are around 70,000 clones, about 84% occurring once; the ten biggest clones make up about 6.9%. Here the sequenced sample was CD4+ or CD8+ T cells sorted from blood, taken in a trial of the OX40 agonist ivuxolimab. The receptor source for this set is an adult with an advanced solid tumor such as melanoma, head and neck, liver or kidney cancer. The CDR3 runs from the conserved cysteine through the conserved F or W.

cdr3_aa j_call v_call
CASSVQGGALGTDEQFF TRBJ2-1 TRBV9
CASSPQGANQPQHF TRBJ1-5 TRBV18
CASSFTQGYAKNIQYF TRBJ2-4 TRBV11-3
CASSPASGRGTGELFF TRBJ2-2 TRBV7-9
CASRPGQINQPQHF TRBJ1-5 TRBV6-6
CASRVTGNTGELFF TRBJ2-2 TRBV6-5
CASSPRSRESGNEQFF TRBJ2-1 TRBV18
CASSVAQGAHSPLHF TRBJ1-6 TRBV7-2
CASSPTGVWGYTF TRBJ1-2 TRBV18
CASRLENTEAFF TRBJ1-1 TRBV6-5
CASSPEGGTDTQYF TRBJ2-3 TRBV5-1
CASSPPPDNEQFF TRBJ2-1 TRBV5-1